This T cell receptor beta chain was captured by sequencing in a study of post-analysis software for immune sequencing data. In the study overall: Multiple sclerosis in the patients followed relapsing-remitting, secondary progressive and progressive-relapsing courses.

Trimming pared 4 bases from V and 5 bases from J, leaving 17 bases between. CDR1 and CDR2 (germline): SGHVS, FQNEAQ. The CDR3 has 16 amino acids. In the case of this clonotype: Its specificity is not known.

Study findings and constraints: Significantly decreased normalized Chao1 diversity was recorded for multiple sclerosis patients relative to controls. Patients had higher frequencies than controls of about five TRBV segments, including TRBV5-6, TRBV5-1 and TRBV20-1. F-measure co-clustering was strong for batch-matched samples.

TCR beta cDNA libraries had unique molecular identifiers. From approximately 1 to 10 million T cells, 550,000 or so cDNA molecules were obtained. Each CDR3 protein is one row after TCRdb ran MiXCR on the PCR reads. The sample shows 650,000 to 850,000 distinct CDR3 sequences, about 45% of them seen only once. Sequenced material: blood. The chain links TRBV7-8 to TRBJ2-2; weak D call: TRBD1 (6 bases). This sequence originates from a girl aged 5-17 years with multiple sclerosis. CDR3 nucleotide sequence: TGTGCCAGCAGCTCGCTGACAGGTCGAGGGACCGGGGAGCTGTTTTTT. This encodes CASSSLTGRGTGELFF.